This T cell receptor beta chain was observed in a study of T cells in Graves' hyperthyroidism and ophthalmopathy. Losses at the gene ends were 2 bases for V and 4 bases for J; bases not matched to a gene: 5. CDR3 length equals 15 residues. The germline V gene has CDR1 MNHEY and CDR2 SMNVEV (reference sequence). This clonotype was counted ten times or more. Its antigen is unidentified. Study-level points and caveats: Most expanded thyroid clonotypes above 0.001 also appeared in blood.

Using RNA transcripts as the source, TCR beta CDR3 regions were amplified. Using the HTBI primer set, a first-round RT-PCR was run on the TCR CDR3. Each CDR3 protein gets one entry after TCRdb re-called the multiplex PCR reads with MiXCR. Of about 560,000 distinct CDR3 sequences listed, approximately 16% are singletons. The genes are TRBV27 and TRBJ2-1; TRBD2 matches 7 bases. The sequencing sample was made of blood. The clonotype originates from a woman under 30 with Graves' hyperthyroidism. The CDR3 DNA reads as TGTGCCAGCAGTTTAACGGGGGAGGGGTACAATGAGCAGTTCTTC. It encodes CASSLTGEGYNEQFF.